This paragraph reports one T cell receptor (beta chain). As yet, its antigen is unknown. CDR1 and CDR2 (germline): WNHNN, SYGVQD (reference sequence). The ends were cut back, 2 bases at V and 2 bases at J, with 22 bases in the middle. This CDR3 has 19 amino acids. The authors used approximately 600 ng of bulk tumor genomic DNA per sample as template. Primary tumors were biopsied several times each, far apart, intraoperatively. Newly diagnosed with untreated non-small cell lung cancer, the patients underwent curative surgery. The data were obtained in a study of immune heterogeneity within non-small cell lung tumors. Overall study context: Tumor histology was classified as squamous cell carcinoma in several cases, non-squamous carcinoma in roughly 11 and not otherwise specified in 1. General study points: High-frequency T-cell receptor beta clonotypes differed largely between individual patients. Local T-cell repertoire clonality was correlated with local tumor mutational burden, and the correlation was positive. It was moderate in strength but statistically significant (R approximately 0.3).

Multiplex PCR with 32 V and 13 J primers amplified TCR beta CDR3. TCRdb analysed the multiplex PCR reads with MiXCR anew, one entry per CDR3 protein. The sample consists of 8,500 to 13,000 distinct CDR3 sequences, less than 30% of them appearing once. This receptor was taken from a man aged 50 to 59 with non-small cell lung cancer. This chain links TRBV10-1 with TRBJ1-5, with D perhaps matching TRBD1 (6 bases). Sequences were obtained from lung tumor tissue. DNA for the CDR3: TGCGCCAGCAGTGAGGTCGAGCTTCCGGGGGGGCAGGGCAATCAGCCCCAGCATTTT. As protein: CASSEVELPGGQGNQPQHF.